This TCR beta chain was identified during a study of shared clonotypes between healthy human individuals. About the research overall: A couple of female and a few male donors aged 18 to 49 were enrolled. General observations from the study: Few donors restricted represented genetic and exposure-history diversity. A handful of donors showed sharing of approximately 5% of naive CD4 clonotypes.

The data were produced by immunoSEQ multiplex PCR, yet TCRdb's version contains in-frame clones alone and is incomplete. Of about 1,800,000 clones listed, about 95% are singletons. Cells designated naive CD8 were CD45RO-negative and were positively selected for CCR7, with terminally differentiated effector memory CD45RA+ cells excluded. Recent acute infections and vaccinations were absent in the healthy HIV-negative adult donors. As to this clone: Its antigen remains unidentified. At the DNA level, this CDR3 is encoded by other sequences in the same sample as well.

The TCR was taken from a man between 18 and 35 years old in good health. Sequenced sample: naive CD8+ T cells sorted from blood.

DNA for the CDR3: TGTGCCAGCAGTTACTCGAGTGGGGCAGATACGCAGTATTTT. This sequence encodes CASSYSSGADTQYF. The chain carries TRBV6-5 and TRBJ2-3, with no clear D. Germline V lookup: CDR1 MNHEY, CDR2 SVGAGI. V lost 0 bases and J 4 bases, leaving 8 bases between the germline ends. The CDR3 has 14 amino acids.